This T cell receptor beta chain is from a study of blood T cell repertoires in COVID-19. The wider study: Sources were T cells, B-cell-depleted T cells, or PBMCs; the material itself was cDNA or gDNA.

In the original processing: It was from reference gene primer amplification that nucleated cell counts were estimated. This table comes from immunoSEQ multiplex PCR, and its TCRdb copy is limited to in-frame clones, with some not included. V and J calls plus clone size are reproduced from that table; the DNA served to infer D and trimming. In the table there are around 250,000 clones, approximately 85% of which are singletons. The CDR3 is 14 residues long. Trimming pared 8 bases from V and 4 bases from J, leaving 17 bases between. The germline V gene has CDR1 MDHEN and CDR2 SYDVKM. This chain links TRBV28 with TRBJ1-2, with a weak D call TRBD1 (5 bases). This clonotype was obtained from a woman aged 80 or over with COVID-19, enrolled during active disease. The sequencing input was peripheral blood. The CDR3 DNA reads TGTGCCAGCGTGGACATGATGTTACCCTATGGCTACACCTTC. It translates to CASVDMMLPYGYTF.